This TCR beta chain comes out of a study of early T cells in non-severe SARS-CoV-2 infection. About the study: Bulk RNA isolated from unsorted whole blood underwent sequencing; chains were not paired.

The CDR3 has 14 residues. The V end was cut by 3 bases, the J end by 0 bases, with 8 bases between. Researchers attached unique molecular identifiers to individual cDNA molecules. A single record per CDR3 protein comes from TCRdb applying MiXCR to the 5' RACE reads. The sample lists tens of thousands of distinct CDR3 sequences; around an eighth were seen once. The sequenced material came from whole blood. The V gene is TRBV12-3 or TRBV12-4, the J gene TRBJ1-1; tentative D call: TRBD1 (5 bases). This TCR was recovered from an adult who was a healthcare worker with PCR-confirmed SARS-CoV-2 infection or an uninfected control (not recorded which). The CDR3 is CASSFGGVNTEAFF. The CDR3 nucleotides read TGTGCCAGCAGTTTTGGGGGAGTGAACACTGAAGCTTTCTTT.